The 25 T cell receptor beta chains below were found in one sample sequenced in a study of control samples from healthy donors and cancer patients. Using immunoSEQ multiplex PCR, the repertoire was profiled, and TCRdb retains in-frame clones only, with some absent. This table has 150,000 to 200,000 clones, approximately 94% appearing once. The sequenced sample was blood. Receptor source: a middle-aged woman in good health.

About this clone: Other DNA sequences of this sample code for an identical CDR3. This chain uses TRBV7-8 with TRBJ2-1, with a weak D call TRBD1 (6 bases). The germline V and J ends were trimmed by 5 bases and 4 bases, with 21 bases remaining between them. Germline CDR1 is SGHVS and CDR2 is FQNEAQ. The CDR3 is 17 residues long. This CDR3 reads CASSGDRPSRSYNEQFF. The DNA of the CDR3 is TGTGCCAGCAGCGGCGACAGGCCCAGTCGTTCTTACAATGAGCAGTTCTTC.

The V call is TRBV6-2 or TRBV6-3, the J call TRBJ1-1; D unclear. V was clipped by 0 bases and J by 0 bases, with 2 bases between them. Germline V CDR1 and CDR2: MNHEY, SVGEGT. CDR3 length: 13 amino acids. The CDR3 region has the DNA TGTGCCAGCAGTTACTCAATGAACACTGAAGCTTTCTTT. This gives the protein CASSYSMNTEAFF.

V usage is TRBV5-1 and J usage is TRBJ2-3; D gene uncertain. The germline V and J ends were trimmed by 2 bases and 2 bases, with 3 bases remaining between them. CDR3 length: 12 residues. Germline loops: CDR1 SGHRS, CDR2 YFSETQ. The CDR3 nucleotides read TGCGCCAGCAGCTTCACCACAGATACGCAGTATTTT. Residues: CASSFTTDTQYF. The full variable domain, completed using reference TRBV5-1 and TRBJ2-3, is KAGVTQTPRYLIKTRGQQVTLSCSPISGHRSVSWYQQTPGQGLQFLFEYFSETQRNKGNFPGRFSGRQFSNSRSEMNVSTLELGDSALYLCASSFTTDTQYFGPGTRLTVL.

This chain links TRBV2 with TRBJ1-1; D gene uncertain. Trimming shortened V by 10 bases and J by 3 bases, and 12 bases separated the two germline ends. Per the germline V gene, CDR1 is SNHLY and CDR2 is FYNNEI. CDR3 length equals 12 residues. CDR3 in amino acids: CATGRGYTEAFF. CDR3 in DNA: TGTGCCACCGGGCGGGGTTACACTGAAGCTTTCTTT. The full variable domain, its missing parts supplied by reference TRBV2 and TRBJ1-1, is EPEVTQTPSHQVTQMGQEVILRCVPISNHLYFYWYRQILGQKVEFLVSFYNNEISEKSEIFDDQFSVERPDGSNFTLKIRSTKLEDSAMYFCATGRGYTEAFFGQGTRLTVV.

The CDR3 sequence is CASSGQGGLDEQYF. CDR3 DNA: TGTGCCAGCAGTGGACAGGGAGGTCTGGACGAGCAGTACTTC. The chain is built from TRBV2 and TRBJ2-7, with D possibly matching TRBD1 (7 bases). V lost 4 bases, J lost 5 bases, and 15 bases lay in between. CDR1 is SNHLY, CDR2 FYNNEI, per germline. The CDR3 has 14 amino acids.

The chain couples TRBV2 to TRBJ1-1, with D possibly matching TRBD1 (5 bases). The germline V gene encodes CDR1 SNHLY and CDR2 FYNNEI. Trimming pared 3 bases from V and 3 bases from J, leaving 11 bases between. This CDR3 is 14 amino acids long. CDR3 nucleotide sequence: TGTGCCAGCAGTGAGCGACAGCCCTACACTGAAGCTTTCTTT. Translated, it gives CASSERQPYTEAFF. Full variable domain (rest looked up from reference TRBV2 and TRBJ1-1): EPEVTQTPSHQVTQMGQEVILRCVPISNHLYFYWYRQILGQKVEFLVSFYNNEISEKSEIFDDQFSVERPDGSNFTLKIRSTKLEDSAMYFCASSERQPYTEAFFGQGTRLTVV.

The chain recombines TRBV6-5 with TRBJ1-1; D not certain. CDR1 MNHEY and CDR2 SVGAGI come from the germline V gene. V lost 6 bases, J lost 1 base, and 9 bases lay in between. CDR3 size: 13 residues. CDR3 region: CASSRTKNTEAFF. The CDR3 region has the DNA TGTGCCAGCAGCAGGACGAAGAACACTGAAGCTTTCTTT.

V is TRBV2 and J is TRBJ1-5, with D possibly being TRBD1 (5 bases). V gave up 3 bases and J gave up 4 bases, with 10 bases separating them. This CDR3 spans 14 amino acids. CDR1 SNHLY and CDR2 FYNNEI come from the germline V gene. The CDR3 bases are TGTGCCAGCAGTGACCTAAAGGGGAATCAGCCCCAGCATTTT. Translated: CASSDLKGNQPQHF. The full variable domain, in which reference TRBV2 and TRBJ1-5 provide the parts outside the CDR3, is EPEVTQTPSHQVTQMGQEVILRCVPISNHLYFYWYRQILGQKVEFLVSFYNNEISEKSEIFDDQFSVERPDGSNFTLKIRSTKLEDSAMYFCASSDLKGNQPQHFGDGTRLSIL.

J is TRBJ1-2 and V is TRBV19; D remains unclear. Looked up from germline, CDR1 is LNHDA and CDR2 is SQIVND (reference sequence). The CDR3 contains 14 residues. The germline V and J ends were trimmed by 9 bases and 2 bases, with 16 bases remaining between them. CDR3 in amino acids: CASARTGTNYGYTF. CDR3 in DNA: TGTGCCAGCGCCAGGACGGGTACGAACTATGGCTACACCTTC.

The CDR3 is CAISRQGESDEAFF. The CDR3 nucleotides are TGTGCCATCAGTAGACAGGGGGAGAGTGATGAAGCTTTCTTT. This sequence joins TRBV10-3 and TRBJ1-1; 9 bases are a match to TRBD1. CDR3 length: 14 amino acids. Germline-derived CDR1 and CDR2 are ENHRY and SYGVKD. The V and J ends lost 5 bases and 7 bases, in that order; junction bases with no gene match: 8.

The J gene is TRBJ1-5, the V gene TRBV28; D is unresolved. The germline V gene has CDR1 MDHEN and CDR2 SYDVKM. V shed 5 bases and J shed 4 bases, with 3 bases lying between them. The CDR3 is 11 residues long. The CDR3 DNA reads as TGTGCCAGCAGTCGTAATCAGCCCCAGCATTTT. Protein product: CASSRNQPQHF.

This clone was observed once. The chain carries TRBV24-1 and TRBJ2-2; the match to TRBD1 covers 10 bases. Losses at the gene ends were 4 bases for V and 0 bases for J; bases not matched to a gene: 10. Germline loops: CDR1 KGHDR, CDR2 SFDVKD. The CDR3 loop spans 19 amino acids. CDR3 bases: TGTGCCACCAGTGAAGATCCGGGACAGGGGAAAGCGAACACCGGGGAGCTGTTTTTT. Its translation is CATSEDPGQGKANTGELFF.

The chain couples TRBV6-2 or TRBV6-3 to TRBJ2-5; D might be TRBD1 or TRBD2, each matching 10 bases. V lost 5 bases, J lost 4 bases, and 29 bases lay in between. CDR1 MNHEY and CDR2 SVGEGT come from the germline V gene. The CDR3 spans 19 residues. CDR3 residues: CASSHRDRGLAGVRETQYF. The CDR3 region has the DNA TGTGCCAGCAGTCACCGGGACAGGGGCCTAGCGGGAGTCAGAGAGACCCAGTACTTC.

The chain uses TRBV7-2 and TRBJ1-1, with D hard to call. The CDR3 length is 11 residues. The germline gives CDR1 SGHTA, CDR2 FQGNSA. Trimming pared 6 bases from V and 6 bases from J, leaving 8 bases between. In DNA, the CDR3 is TGTGCCAGCAGGGTTGGGGCTGAAGCTTTCTTT. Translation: CASRVGAEAFF.

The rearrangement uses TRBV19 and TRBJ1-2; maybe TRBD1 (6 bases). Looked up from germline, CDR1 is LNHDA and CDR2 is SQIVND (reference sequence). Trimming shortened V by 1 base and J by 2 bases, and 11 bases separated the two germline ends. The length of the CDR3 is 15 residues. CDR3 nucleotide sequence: TGTGCCAGTAGTATAGTTAATGGACAGAACTATGGCTACACCTTC. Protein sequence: CASSIVNGQNYGYTF.

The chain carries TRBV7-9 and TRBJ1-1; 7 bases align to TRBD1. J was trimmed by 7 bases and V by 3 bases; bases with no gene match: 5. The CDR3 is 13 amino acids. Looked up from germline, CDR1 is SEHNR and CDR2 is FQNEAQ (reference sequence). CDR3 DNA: TGTGCCAGCAGCTTTCCGCGGGACAGTGAAGCTTTCTTT. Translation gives CASSFPRDSEAFF.

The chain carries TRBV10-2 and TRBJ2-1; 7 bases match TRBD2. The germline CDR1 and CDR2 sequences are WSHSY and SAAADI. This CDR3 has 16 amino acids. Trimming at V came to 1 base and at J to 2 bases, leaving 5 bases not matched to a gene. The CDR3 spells CASSEFGGGTYNEQFF. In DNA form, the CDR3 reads TGCGCCAGCAGTGAGTTTGGGGGGGGGACCTACAATGAGCAGTTCTTC.

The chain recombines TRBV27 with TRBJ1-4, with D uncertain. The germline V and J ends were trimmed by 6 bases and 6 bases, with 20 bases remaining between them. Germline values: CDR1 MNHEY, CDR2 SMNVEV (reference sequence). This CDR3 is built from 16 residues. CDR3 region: CASSPRPQVRYEKLFF. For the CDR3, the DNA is TGTGCCAGCAGCCCACGCCCTCAGGTTAGATATGAAAAACTGTTTTTT.

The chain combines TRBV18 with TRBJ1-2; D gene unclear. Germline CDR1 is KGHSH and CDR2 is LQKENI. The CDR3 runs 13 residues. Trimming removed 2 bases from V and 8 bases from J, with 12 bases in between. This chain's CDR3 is CASSPGTTGGYTF. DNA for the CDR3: TGTGCCAGCTCACCAGGAACGACGGGAGGCTACACCTTC.

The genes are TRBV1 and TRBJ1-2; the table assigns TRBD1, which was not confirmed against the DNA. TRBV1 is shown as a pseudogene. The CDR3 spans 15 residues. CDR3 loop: CTSSPWTASNYGYTF. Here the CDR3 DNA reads TGCACCAGCAGCCCTTGGACAGCCTCTAACTATGGCTACACCTTC.

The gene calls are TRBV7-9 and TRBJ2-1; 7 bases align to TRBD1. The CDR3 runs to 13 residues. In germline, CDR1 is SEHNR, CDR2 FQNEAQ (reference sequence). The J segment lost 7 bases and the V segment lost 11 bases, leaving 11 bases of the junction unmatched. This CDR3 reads CAGQDRNENEQFF. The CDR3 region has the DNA TGTGCCGGTCAGGACAGGAATGAGAATGAGCAGTTCTTC.

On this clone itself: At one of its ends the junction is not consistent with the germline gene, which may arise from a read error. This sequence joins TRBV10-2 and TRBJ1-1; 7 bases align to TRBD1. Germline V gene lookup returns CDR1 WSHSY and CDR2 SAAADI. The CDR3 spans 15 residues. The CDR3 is CASTEGANGNTEAFF. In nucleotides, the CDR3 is TGCGCCAGCACTGAGGGGGCGAACGGGAACACTGAAGCTTTCTTT.

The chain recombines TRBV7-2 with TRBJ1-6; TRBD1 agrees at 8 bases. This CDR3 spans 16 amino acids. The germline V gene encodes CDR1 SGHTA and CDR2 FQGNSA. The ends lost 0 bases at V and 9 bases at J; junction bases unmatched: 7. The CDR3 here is CASSLAGRGQGSPLHF. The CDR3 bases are TGTGCCAGCAGCTTAGCGGGCAGGGGGCAAGGTTCACCCCTCCACTTT.

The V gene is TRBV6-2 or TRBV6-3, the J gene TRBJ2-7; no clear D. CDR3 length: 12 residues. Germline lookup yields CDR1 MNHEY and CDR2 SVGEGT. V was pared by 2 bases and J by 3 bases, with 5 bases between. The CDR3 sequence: CASSYTLYEQYF. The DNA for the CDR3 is TGTGCCAGCAGTTACACCCTCTACGAGCAGTACTTC.

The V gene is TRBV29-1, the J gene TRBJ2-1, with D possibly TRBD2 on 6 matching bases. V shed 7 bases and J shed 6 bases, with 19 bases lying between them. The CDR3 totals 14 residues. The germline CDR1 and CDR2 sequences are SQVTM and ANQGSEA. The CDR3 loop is CSGNSGVGGNEQFF. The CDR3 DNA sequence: TGCAGCGGAAACTCTGGTGTCGGGGGCAATGAGCAGTTCTTC.